The 15 T cell receptor beta chains listed next were all sequenced from one sample in a study of CD8+ T cells in alopecia areata. Sequencing used cDNA as its template, made by extracting RNA and reverse transcribing it. The table came from immunoSEQ multiplex PCR; TCRdb's copy has only in-frame clones and leaves some out. The top ten hold 1.3% of the sample, which has 150,000 to 200,000 clones, roughly 60% seen once. This sample's treatment: oral pan-JAK inhibitor, 5-10 mg twice daily. Material: CD4+ T cells sorted from blood, obtained at week 49, from a patient treated with tofacitinib. These receptors were taken from a human donor with alopecia areata.

The V call is TRBV18, the J call TRBJ2-3, with TRBD1 matching 8 bases. The CDR3 loop spans 17 amino acids. CDR1 and CDR2 from the germline V gene are KGHSH and LQKENI. Trimming removed 3 bases from V and 6 bases from J; junction bases left unmatched: 14. DNA for the CDR3: TGTGCCAGCTCACCTTTTCGGGCAGGGGGCAAGAGGGATACGCAGTATTTT. Protein: CASSPFRAGGKRDTQYF.

This chain joins TRBV30 and TRBJ2-3; D is ambiguous. Germline V gene lookup returns CDR1 GTSNPN and CDR2 SVGIG (reference sequence). Trimming shortened V by 4 bases and J by 1 base, and 6 bases separated the two germline ends. The CDR3 length is 12 residues. The CDR3 DNA reads as TGTGCCTGGAACCCGGGCACAGATACGCAGTATTTT. It encodes CAWNPGTDTQYF.

This clone was seen a single time. The chain recombines TRBV29-1 with TRBJ2-5, with TRBD2 identical over 10 bases. This CDR3 has 16 residues. Per germline, CDR1 SQVTM and CDR2 ANQGSEA. V lost 5 bases and J lost 1; bases outside the gene matches: 10. The CDR3 region is CSVSWLAGAIQETQYF. The CDR3, as DNA: TGCAGCGTTTCGTGGCTAGCGGGGGCTATCCAAGAGACCCAGTACTTC.

The rearrangement uses TRBV7-2 and TRBJ1-1; D might be TRBD1 (5 bases). V was trimmed by 1 base and J by 4 bases, leaving 10 bases between them. CDR3 length equals 14 residues. CDR1 is SGHTA, CDR2 FQGNSA, per germline. The CDR3 nucleotides are TGTGCCAGCAGCTTAGTTGACAGAATCACTGAAGCTTTCTTT. It encodes CASSLVDRITEAFF.

In its sample, this clone was seen a few times. The chain couples TRBV7-9 to TRBJ2-2; maybe TRBD1 (5 bases). Trimming shortened V by 8 bases and J by 3 bases, and 16 bases separated the two germline ends. CDR1 is SEHNR, CDR2 FQNEAQ, per germline (reference sequence). The CDR3 runs to 15 residues. The CDR3 sequence is CASHDQDSYTGELFF. CDR3 sequence (DNA): TGTGCCAGCCATGACCAAGACAGCTACACCGGGGAGCTGTTTTTT.

The CDR3, as DNA: TGTGCCATCAGTGTCGGGGAAGGAAAGAACGAGCAGTACTTC. Translation gives CAISVGEGKNEQYF. This rearrangement joins TRBV10-3 to TRBJ2-7, with D perhaps matching TRBD2 (5 bases). V was pared by 4 bases and J by 5 bases, with 15 bases between. Germline lookup yields CDR1 ENHRY and CDR2 SYGVKD. CDR3 length equals 14 residues.

The chain carries TRBV6-1 and TRBJ1-2, with D possibly TRBD1 on 6 matching bases. Trimming stripped 0 bases from V and 6 bases from J, with 14 bases between. CDR1 and CDR2 from the germline V gene are MNHNS and SASEGT. The CDR3 extends over 15 amino acids. CDR3 sequence: CASSEARGQSNGYTF. As DNA, the CDR3 is TGTGCCAGCAGTGAAGCGCGGGGACAAAGTAATGGCTACACCTTC.

This chain uses TRBV6-5 with TRBJ1-1, with TRBD1 matching 8 bases. In germline, CDR1 is MNHEY, CDR2 SVGAGI. This CDR3 has 16 amino acids. Trimming at V came to 0 bases and at J to 1 base, leaving 4 bases not matched to a gene. This CDR3 is CASSYSLGTGNTEAFF. CDR3 nucleotide sequence: TGTGCCAGCAGTTACTCCCTAGGGACAGGGAACACTGAAGCTTTCTTT.

The chain couples TRBV27 to TRBJ2-7; D not certain. V lost 6 bases and J 8 bases, leaving 14 bases between the germline ends. This CDR3 has 12 residues. In germline, CDR1 is MNHEY, CDR2 SMNVEV (reference sequence). As DNA, the CDR3 is TGTGCCAGCAGGGGTACGTCCGTACAGCAGTACTTC. This encodes CASRGTSVQQYF.

The rearrangement joins TRBV29-1 to TRBJ1-1; D remains ambiguous. Trimming shortened V by 1 base and J by 5 bases, and 8 bases separated the two germline ends. The CDR3 is 12 amino acids. Germline V gene sequence: CDR1 SQVTM, CDR2 ANQGSEA. The DNA of the CDR3 is TGCAGCGTTGAAGCCGGAAGTACTGAAGCTTTCTTT. Protein product: CSVEAGSTEAFF.

V and J are TRBV30 and TRBJ2-2; possible D gene TRBD2, 6 bases. Germline lookup yields CDR1 GTSNPN and CDR2 SVGIG (reference sequence). Trimming removed 0 bases from V and 6 bases from J, with 8 bases in between. The CDR3 has 13 amino acids. The CDR3 sequence is CAWSVRGSGELFF. In DNA, the CDR3 is TGTGCCTGGAGTGTACGGGGGTCCGGGGAGCTGTTTTTT.

The rearrangement joins TRBV10-3 to TRBJ1-1; 11 bases line up with TRBD1. CDR3 length: 11 amino acids. Germline loops: CDR1 ENHRY, CDR2 SYGVKD. Trimming removed 9 bases from V and 11 bases from J; junction bases left unmatched: 5. CDR3 DNA: TGTGCCATGGGACAGGGGGAAAATGCTTTCTTT. It translates to CAMGQGENAFF.

V gene TRBV30 combines with J gene TRBJ1-2; weak D call: TRBD1 (5 bases). CDR1 GTSNPN and CDR2 SVGIG come from the germline V gene (reference sequence). The CDR3 consists of 13 residues. Deletions cut 0 bases from V and 4 bases from J, with 9 bases between. The CDR3: CAWSVQEFYGYTF. Here the CDR3 DNA reads TGTGCCTGGAGTGTACAGGAGTTCTATGGCTACACCTTC.

This clone appeared a few times. This rearrangement joins TRBV29-1 to TRBJ2-5, with 10 bases lining up with TRBD2. After removal of 4 bases from V and 4 bases from J, the junction contained 3 bases not matched to a gene. The CDR3 contains 13 residues. Germline lookup yields CDR1 SQVTM and CDR2 ANQGSEA. In DNA form, the CDR3 reads TGCAGCGTTGGGAGACTAGCGGGAGAGACCCAGTACTTC. It is translated as CSVGRLAGETQYF. Together with reference TRBV29-1 and TRBJ2-5, the CDR3 gives the full variable domain: SAVISQKPSRDICQRGTSLTIQCQVDSQVTMMFWYRQQPGQSLTLIATANQGSEATYESGFVIDKFPISRPNLTFSTLTVSNMSPEDSSIYLCSVGRLAGETQYFGPGTRLLVL.

The chain carries TRBV2 and TRBJ1-5; weak D call: TRBD1 (5 bases). With 3 bases removed from V and 2 bases from J, the gap between germline ends came to 8 bases. Germline CDR1 reads SNHLY; CDR2 reads FYNNEI. CDR3 size: 14 residues. The CDR3 loop is CASSEGLGNQPQHF. In DNA form, the CDR3 reads TGTGCCAGCAGTGAGGGGCTTGGCAATCAGCCCCAGCATTTT.